The rows below give T cell receptor beta chains drawn from one sample of a study of blood T cell repertoires in COVID-19. The repertoire was sequenced with immunoSEQ multiplex PCR; TCRdb's copy has only in-frame clones and lacks some. Altogether 200,000 to 250,000 clones are present, approximately 86% being singletons, with the ten largest covering over 2.5%. The sample consisted of peripheral blood. These receptors were taken from a man in his 60s with acute or convalescent COVID-19. CDR3s include the opening cysteine and the closing phenylalanine or tryptophan. A D gene is named only where the DNA matches it firmly. Rows may omit the clone size; those that give it use once, few, many or a size class.

TRBD2 | TRBJ2-7 | - | TRBV6-2/TRBV6-3 | CASSYSMVGGGIGVDEQYF | TGTGCCAGCAGTTACTCGATGGTTGGCGGGGGGATCGGTGTCGACGAGCAGTACTTC
- | TRBJ1-6 | - | TRBV19 | CASSIYSNSPLHF | TGTGCCAGTAGTATTTACAGTAATTCACCCCTCCACTTT
- | TRBJ1-1 | - | TRBV11-2 | CASSLGGHLNTEAFF | TGTGCCAGCAGCTTAGGAGGGCACCTGAACACTGAAGCTTTCTTT
TRBD1 | TRBJ1-2 | - | TRBV9 | CASSQRQGGQGYTF | TGTGCCAGCAGTCAAAGACAGGGCGGTCAGGGCTACACCTTC
TRBD1 | TRBJ2-3 | - | TRBV28 | CASSQRTGMADTQYF | TGTGCCAGCAGTCAGCGGACAGGGATGGCAGATACGCAGTATTTT
- | TRBJ1-6 | once | TRBV10-1 | CASSPKRDNSPLHF | TGCGCCAGCAGTCCGAAACGGGATAATTCACCCCTCCACTTT
TRBD1 | TRBJ2-1 | - | TRBV7-2 | CASSSDRGSYNEQFF | TGTGCCAGCAGCTCGGACAGGGGGTCCTACAATGAGCAGTTCTTC
- | TRBJ1-1 | - | TRBV5-1 | CASSFRGGSFNTEAFF | TGCGCCAGCAGCTTCCGCGGGGGGAGCTTCAACACTGAAGCTTTCTTT
- | TRBJ1-3 | - | TRBV10-3 | CAISESFPGSGNTIYF | TGTGCCATCAGTGAGTCCTTCCCCGGCTCTGGAAACACCATATATTTT
- | TRBJ2-3 | - | TRBV7-3 | CASSLGGDGDTQYF | TGTGCCAGCAGCTTGGGCGGGGACGGGGATACGCAGTATTTT
- | TRBJ1-5 | - | TRBV6-5 | CASRGTTGQTQPQHF | TGTGCCAGCAGGGGGACAACGGGGCAAACTCAGCCCCAGCATTTT
TRBD1 | TRBJ2-2 | - | TRBV4-1 | CASSQDRGSANTGELFF | TGCGCCAGCAGCCAAGACAGGGGGTCTGCGAACACCGGGGAGCTGTTTTTT
- | TRBJ2-7 | - | TRBV3-1/TRBV3-2 | CASSQVYRSYEQYF | TGTGCCAGCAGCCAAGTGTACCGGTCCTACGAGCAGTACTTC
- | TRBJ1-5 | once | TRBV19 | CASSMDSRRQPQHF | TGTGCCAGTAGTATGGACTCCCGTAGGCAGCCCCAGCATTTT
TRBD1 | TRBJ1-5 | - | TRBV19 | CASSFPSGTGHGQPQHF | TGTGCCAGTAGTTTCCCCTCAGGGACAGGGCACGGTCAGCCCCAGCATTTT
- | TRBJ2-7 | - | TRBV7-9 | CASSKSAGYEQYF | TGTGCCAGCTCGAAGTCCGCAGGGTACGAGCAGTACTTC
- | TRBJ2-1 | - | TRBV12-3/TRBV12-4 | CASSRSYNEQFF | TGTGCCAGCAGTCGTTCCTACAATGAGCAGTTCTTC
- | TRBJ1-2 | - | TRBV7-2 | CASSFQGNYGYTF | TGTGCCAGCAGCTTTCAGGGGAACTATGGCTACACCTTC
- | TRBJ2-5 | - | TRBV6-5 | CASRGGPGETQYF | TGTGCCAGCAGGGGGGGGCCCGGGGAGACCCAGTACTTC
- | TRBJ2-1 | - | TRBV19 | CASSTLSGNEQFF | TGTGCCAGTAGTACCCTTAGCGGCAATGAGCAGTTCTTC
TRBD1 | TRBJ2-3 | - | TRBV7-9 | CASSRGTGGTDTQYF | TGTGCCAGCAGCCGTGGGACAGGCGGCACAGATACGCAGTATTTT
TRBD2 | TRBJ2-3 | - | TRBV29-1 | CSVVEGLALTDTQYF | TGCAGCGTTGTAGAGGGACTAGCCCTCACAGATACGCAGTATTTT
TRBD2 | TRBJ2-2 | - | TRBV7-3 | CASTRTAAGLAGGTGELFF | TGTGCCAGCACCCGGACAGCCGCCGGACTAGCGGGGGGCACCGGGGAGCTGTTTTTT
- | TRBJ1-1 | - | TRBV6-6 | CASHPRHLNTEAFF | TGTGCCAGCCATCCGAGACATTTGAACACTGAAGCTTTCTTT
- | TRBJ2-7 | - | TRBV3-1/TRBV3-2 | CASSQTGVGYEQYF | TGTGCCAGCAGCCAAACGGGGGTCGGCTACGAGCAGTACTTC
- | TRBJ1-1 | - | TRBV9 | CASSAESGAREAFF | TGTGCCAGCAGCGCCGAAAGTGGGGCGCGGGAAGCTTTCTTT
- | TRBJ1-6 | - | TRBV20-1 | CSASSPRGWAGEPPLHF | TGCAGTGCTAGTAGCCCCAGGGGTTGGGCAGGGGAGCCACCCCTCCACTTT
TRBD2 | TRBJ2-5 | - | TRBV9 | CASSVGLAGGPGQETQYF | TGTGCCAGCAGCGTGGGACTAGCGGGGGGGCCGGGGCAAGAGACCCAGTACTTC
- | TRBJ2-7 | - | TRBV19 | CASSMGGARNEQYF | TGTGCCAGTAGTATGGGGGGGGCGCGGAACGAGCAGTACTTC
- | TRBJ2-3 | - | TRBV5-1 | CASSLALRGTHTQYF | TGCGCCAGCAGCTTGGCATTAAGGGGCACACATACGCAGTATTTT
TRBD1 | TRBJ1-4 | - | TRBV11-2 | CASSSTIQGGFEKLFF | TGTGCCAGCAGCTCAACGATACAGGGGGGGTTTGAAAAACTGTTTTTT
- | TRBJ2-3 | once | TRBV28 | CASSDWGGVTVDTQYF | TGTGCCAGCAGTGATTGGGGGGGCGTTACCGTGGATACGCAGTATTTT
- | TRBJ1-4 | - | TRBV10-3 | CAISESGGNEKLFF | TGTGCCATCAGTGAGTCAGGAGGTAATGAAAAACTGTTTTTT
- | TRBJ2-3 | - | TRBV19 | CASSPKGSTDTQYF | TGTGCCAGTAGTCCTAAGGGGTCCACAGATACGCAGTATTTT
TRBD2 | TRBJ2-5 | - | TRBV11-2 | CASSLTSGGGGETQYF | TGTGCCAGCAGCTTAACTAGCGGGGGGGGAGGAGAGACCCAGTACTTC
TRBD1 | TRBJ2-7 | - | TRBV19 | CASSIWSAGGYEQYF | TGTGCCAGTAGTATATGGTCGGCAGGGGGTTACGAGCAGTACTTC
TRBD1 | TRBJ2-1 | - | TRBV20-1 | CSLRQGQFF | TGCAGCTTAAGACAGGGCCAGTTCTTC
- | TRBJ1-2 | - | TRBV12-2 | CASRLDVTPPPFYGYTF | TGTGCAAGTCGCTTAGATGTGACTCCCCCTCCCTTCTATGGCTACACCTTC
- | TRBJ1-3 | - | TRBV5-6 | CASSWGPGLTGNTIYF | TGTGCCAGCAGCTGGGGCCCAGGGCTTACGGGAAACACCATATATTTT
TRBD1 | TRBJ1-2 | - | TRBV6-1 | CASSELGTGDYGYTF | TGTGCCAGCAGTGAACTCGGGACAGGGGACTATGGCTACACCTTC
- | TRBJ1-2 | few | TRBV27 | CASSQRAAPTMRYTF | TGTGCCAGCAGTCAACGGGCAGCTCCGACTATGAGGTACACCTTC
TRBD1 | TRBJ2-5 | - | TRBV6-6 | CATSQGARETQYF | TGTGCCACCAGTCAGGGGGCGCGGGAGACCCAGTACTTC
- | TRBJ1-4 | - | TRBV12-5 | CASGLPRGEKLFF | TGTGCTAGTGGTTTGCCTCGGGGTGAAAAACTGTTTTTT
- | TRBJ2-3 | - | TRBV19 | CASSTPITDTQYF | TGTGCCAGTAGTACCCCTATCACAGATACGCAGTATTTT
- | TRBJ1-2 | - | TRBV7-9 | CASSLVAGAFEGYTF | TGTGCCAGCAGCTTAGTTGCGGGGGCGTTCGAAGGCTACACCTTC
TRBD1 | TRBJ2-7 | - | TRBV28 | CASSSTGALSYEQYF | TGTGCCAGCAGTTCTACAGGGGCCCTCTCCTACGAGCAGTACTTC
- | TRBJ2-7 | - | TRBV7-9 | CASSRAGHYPNYEQYF | TGTGCCAGCAGCCGGGCGGGGCATTACCCTAACTACGAGCAGTACTTC